The next 26 T cell receptor beta chains were all read from a single sample in a study of blood T cell repertoires in COVID-19. Some clones are missing from TCRdb's copy, which holds only in-frame ones; the method was immunoSEQ multiplex PCR. The sample contains approximately 220,000 clones, 83% of which appear only once. The sample comprised PBMCs or T cells enriched from blood (not recorded which). The receptors stem from a woman in her 50s who had been exposed to COVID-19.

This chain connects TRBV19 to TRBJ2-3; the D is unclear. CDR1 is LNHDA and CDR2 is SQIVND in the germline V gene (reference sequence). The CDR3 is 14 residues long. The germline V and J ends were trimmed by 3 bases and 6 bases, with 13 bases remaining between them. In DNA, the CDR3 is TGTGCCAGTAGTATGGCCCTGGCATCCGATACGCAGTATTTT. It encodes CASSMALASDTQYF.

V is TRBV19 and J is TRBJ2-1; 10 nucleotides agree with TRBD2. Germline CDR1 LNHDA, CDR2 SQIVND (reference sequence). J lost 7 bases, V lost 3 bases, and 15 bases had no gene match. This CDR3 contains 18 residues. The CDR3 DNA is TGTGCCAGTAGTATGGGTAGCGGGGGGCTTTGGAGGGGAAATGAGCAGTTCTTC. Translating it yields CASSMGSGGLWRGNEQFF.

The chain is built from TRBV7-2 and TRBJ2-7, with D possibly being TRBD2 (6 bases). This CDR3 has 16 residues. Germline CDR1 reads SGHTA; CDR2 reads FQGNSA. Trimming removed 5 bases at V and 3 bases at J, with 20 bases between. The CDR3 protein is CASSPRVGGSNYEQYF. Written as DNA, the CDR3 is TGTGCCAGCAGCCCAAGGGTGGGGGGTTCGAACTACGAGCAGTACTTC.

The chain combines TRBV7-3 with TRBJ1-1; D uncertain. Trimming took off 5 bases at V and 5 bases at J, with 12 bases between the two ends. CDR3 size: 13 residues. Germline V gene sequence: CDR1 SGHTA, CDR2 FQGTGA. CDR3 amino acids: CASSIQPGTEAFF. For the CDR3, the DNA is TGTGCCAGCAGCATCCAACCCGGGACTGAAGCTTTCTTT.

The chain recombines TRBV2 with TRBJ1-2; possibly TRBD1 for D (6 bases). Germline lookup yields CDR1 SNHLY and CDR2 FYNNEI. CDR3 length equals 16 residues. V lost 3 bases to trimming and J lost 2 bases, with 16 bases between them. CDR3: CASSDFLPTGNYGYTF. The CDR3 nucleotides read TGTGCCAGCAGTGATTTCTTGCCGACAGGAAACTATGGCTACACCTTC.

This clone came up a few times. With a much larger clone just one base away, this may be a read error. This chain links TRBV27 with TRBJ2-6; the D is unclear. This CDR3 comprises 13 residues. Germline V gene lookup returns CDR1 MNHEY and CDR2 SMNVEV (reference sequence). Trimming shortened V by 5 bases and J by 0 bases, and 2 bases separated the two germline ends. In DNA form, the CDR3 reads TGTGCCAGCAGTCTCTCTGGGGCCAACGTCCTGACTTTC. Translation gives CASSLSGANVLTF. Full variable domain (rest looked up from reference TRBV27 and TRBJ2-6): EAQVTQNPRYLITVTGKKLTVTCSQNMNHEYMSWYRQDPGLGLRQIYYSMNVEVTDKGDVPEGYKVSRKEKRNFPLILESPSPNQTSLYFCASSLSGANVLTFGAGSRLTVL.

This clone was seen once. The V call is TRBV18, the J call TRBJ1-1; D gene unclear. V lost 6 bases, J lost 0 bases, and 8 bases lay in between. The CDR3 contains 13 residues. CDR1 KGHSH and CDR2 LQKENI come from the germline V gene. The CDR3: CASSASMNTEAFF. The CDR3, as DNA: TGTGCCAGCTCGGCCTCCATGAACACTGAAGCTTTCTTT.

This chain connects TRBV6-5 to TRBJ1-2; no firm D call. The CDR3 runs to 16 residues. Germline loops: CDR1 MNHEY, CDR2 SVGAGI. V shed 0 bases and J shed 3 bases, with 14 bases lying between them. The CDR3 protein is CASSYSGTSYDYGYTF. CDR3 in DNA: TGTGCCAGCAGTTACTCGGGCACCTCGTACGACTATGGCTACACCTTC.

The CDR3 coding sequence is TGTGCCAGCTCACCACCGGGGAGTTCAGGAAACACCATATATTTT. It translates to CASSPPGSSGNTIYF. V gene TRBV18 combines with J gene TRBJ1-3; D is unresolved. The V end lost 0 bases, the J end lost 4 bases, and 10 bases lay between the germline ends. This CDR3 has 15 residues. The germline V gene has CDR1 KGHSH and CDR2 LQKENI.

This clone showed up just a few times. This sequence joins TRBV6-1 and TRBJ2-7; 10 bases align to TRBD2. The CDR3 contains 17 residues. With 1 base clipped from V and 0 bases from J, the junction kept 6 bases outside the gene matches. The germline gives CDR1 MNHNS, CDR2 SASEGT. CDR3 protein: CASSEERGGASSYEQYF. The CDR3 bases are TGTGCCAGCAGTGAAGAGCGGGGGGGCGCGAGCTCCTACGAGCAGTACTTC.

The V and J genes are TRBV5-6 and TRBJ1-6; D is undetermined. V was trimmed by 4 bases and J by 12 bases, leaving 17 bases between them. Looked up from germline, CDR1 is SGHDT and CDR2 is YYEEEE. The CDR3 is 14 residues long. CDR3: CASSPKTLTEPLHF. CDR3 coding DNA: TGTGCCAGCAGCCCAAAAACACTCACAGAACCCCTCCACTTT.

The chain couples TRBV2 to TRBJ1-1; D is uncertain. V lost 4 bases, J lost 10 bases, and 10 bases lay in between. Germline CDR1 and CDR2: SNHLY and FYNNEI. CDR3 size: 11 residues. In DNA, the CDR3 is TGTGCCAGCAGTGCCCCCTCTCTAGCTTTCTTT. Translation: CASSAPSLAFF.

The table lists this clone with a count of one. The V call is TRBV5-1, the J call TRBJ1-1, with D unclear. Looked up from germline, CDR1 is SGHRS and CDR2 is YFSETQ. The CDR3 is 13 residues long. V dropped 1 base and J dropped 6 bases, with 10 bases sitting between them. This CDR3 reads CASSLPGVPEAFF. CDR3 in DNA: TGCGCCAGCAGCTTGCCAGGTGTACCTGAAGCTTTCTTT.

CDR3 coding DNA: TGTGCCAGTAGTCCGAGGGGGGGCGATTACAATGAGCAGTTCTTC. This encodes CASSPRGGDYNEQFF. The V call is TRBV19, the J call TRBJ2-1; TRBD2 is a possible D gene (7 bases). This CDR3 has 15 residues. Germline CDR1 and CDR2: LNHDA and SQIVND (reference sequence). V was trimmed by 5 bases and J by 4 bases, leaving 15 bases between them.

The J gene is TRBJ2-2, the V gene TRBV24-1; a weak D match, TRBD2 (6 bases). The CDR3 runs to 15 residues. CDR1 KGHDR and CDR2 SFDVKD come from the germline V gene. Between the trimmed V and J ends, which lost 2 bases and 4 bases, there was a span of 10 bases. CDR3 in amino acids: CATSDSGLSTGELFF. DNA for the CDR3: TGTGCCACCAGTGATTCGGGACTGAGCACCGGGGAGCTGTTTTTT.

The chain employs TRBV5-1 and TRBJ1-1; 7 bases line up with TRBD1. Germline CDR1 is SGHRS and CDR2 is YFSETQ. V trimming: 3 bases; J trimming: 3 bases; junction bases outside the gene matches: 8. The CDR3 is 15 amino acids. The CDR3: CASSSGDRADTEAFF. CDR3 coding DNA: TGCGCCAGCAGCTCCGGAGACAGGGCGGACACTGAAGCTTTCTTT.

The chain has TRBV4-1 and TRBJ1-2; possible D gene TRBD1, 5 bases. Germline loops: CDR1 MGHRA, CDR2 YSYEKL. With 4 bases removed from V and 8 bases from J, the gap between germline ends came to 17 bases. The CDR3 is made up of 14 amino acids. For the CDR3, the DNA is TGCGCCAGCAGCCCAGCAACAGGCCGTAGGGGCTACACCTTC. Amino acid sequence: CASSPATGRRGYTF.

V gene TRBV6-2 or TRBV6-3 combines with J gene TRBJ2-3, with 14 bases fitting TRBD2. Trimming cost V 1 base and J 2 bases; bases outside gene matches: 5. Germline CDR1 and CDR2: MNHEY and SVGEGT. This CDR3 comprises 18 residues. The CDR3: CASSYYRTSGGSTDTQYF. In nucleotides, the CDR3 is TGTGCCAGCAGTTACTACAGGACTAGCGGGGGGTCCACAGATACGCAGTATTTT.

The chain uses TRBV3-1 (or the pseudogene TRBV3-2) and TRBJ2-2; unclear D gene. The germline V gene has CDR1 LGHDT and CDR2 YNNKEL (reference sequence). The CDR3 is 14 residues long. V was cut by 1 base and J by 5 bases, with 8 bases left in between. CDR3 residues: CASSQGAATGELFF. The CDR3 DNA sequence: TGTGCCAGCAGCCAAGGGGCCGCGACCGGGGAGCTGTTTTTT.

The CDR3 is CASSWASNTEAFF. The CDR3 nucleotides read TGTGCCAGCAGTTGGGCCTCGAACACTGAAGCTTTCTTT. This chain links TRBV12-3 or TRBV12-4 with TRBJ1-1; no definite D call. CDR3 length: 13 residues. The germline V and J ends were trimmed by 4 bases and 1 base, with 7 bases remaining between them.

This clone was seen only a few times. The CDR3 protein is CASSRAGSTNEKLFF. For the CDR3, the DNA is TGTGCCAGCAGCCGAGCGGGGAGCACTAATGAAAAACTGTTTTTT. The rearrangement joins TRBV7-9 to TRBJ1-4; no firm D call. Germline CDR1 is SEHNR and CDR2 is FQNEAQ (reference sequence). Trimming took 5 bases from V and 2 from J, leaving 12 bases between them. CDR3 length: 15 residues.

The genes are TRBV3-1 (or the pseudogene TRBV3-2) and TRBJ1-2, with D possibly being TRBD1 (5 bases). The CDR3 totals 15 residues. V was clipped by 4 bases and J by 2 bases, with 14 bases between them. Germline assignment: CDR1 LGHDT and CDR2 YNNKEL (reference sequence). The CDR3 spells CASSPPGQNNYGYTF. The CDR3 DNA follows: TGTGCCAGCAGCCCCCCAGGGCAGAACAACTATGGCTACACCTTC.

The rearrangement uses TRBV5-6 and TRBJ1-1; 11 bases are a match to TRBD1. This CDR3 contains 15 residues. Looked up from germline, CDR1 is SGHDT and CDR2 is YYEEEE. Germline trimming cut 1 base from V and 6 bases from J; bases unmatched to any gene: 5. CDR3 region: CASSLIGQGAAEAFF. The CDR3 region has the DNA TGTGCCAGCAGCTTGATTGGACAGGGGGCGGCTGAAGCTTTCTTT.

Only a few counts were recorded for this clone. The chain carries TRBV6-1 and TRBJ1-5; D is unclear. The CDR3 runs 13 residues. Germline V gene sequence: CDR1 MNHNS, CDR2 SASEGT. The V end was cut by 0 bases, the J end by 6 bases, with 6 bases between. For the CDR3, the DNA is TGTGCCAGCAGTGAAGCGGTGGCTCAGCCCCAGCATTTT. Translated: CASSEAVAQPQHF.

This chain links TRBV12-3 or TRBV12-4 with TRBJ1-5, with 9 nucleotides matching TRBD1. The CDR3 loop spans 13 amino acids. Trimming removed 6 bases from V and 5 bases from J; junction bases left unmatched: 2. The CDR3 region has the DNA TGTGCCAGCAGAGGGACAGGGTATCAGCCCCAGCATTTT. This gives the protein CASRGTGYQPQHF.

J is TRBJ1-5 and V is TRBV27, with D possibly being TRBD1 (5 bases). Trimming removed 1 base from V and 3 bases from J, with 10 bases in between. Germline V lookup: CDR1 MNHEY, CDR2 SMNVEV (reference sequence). This CDR3 is 15 amino acids long. CDR3 bases: TGTGCCAGCAGTTTATGGGCAGGGTTCAATCAGCCCCAGCATTTT. It yields the protein CASSLWAGFNQPQHF.